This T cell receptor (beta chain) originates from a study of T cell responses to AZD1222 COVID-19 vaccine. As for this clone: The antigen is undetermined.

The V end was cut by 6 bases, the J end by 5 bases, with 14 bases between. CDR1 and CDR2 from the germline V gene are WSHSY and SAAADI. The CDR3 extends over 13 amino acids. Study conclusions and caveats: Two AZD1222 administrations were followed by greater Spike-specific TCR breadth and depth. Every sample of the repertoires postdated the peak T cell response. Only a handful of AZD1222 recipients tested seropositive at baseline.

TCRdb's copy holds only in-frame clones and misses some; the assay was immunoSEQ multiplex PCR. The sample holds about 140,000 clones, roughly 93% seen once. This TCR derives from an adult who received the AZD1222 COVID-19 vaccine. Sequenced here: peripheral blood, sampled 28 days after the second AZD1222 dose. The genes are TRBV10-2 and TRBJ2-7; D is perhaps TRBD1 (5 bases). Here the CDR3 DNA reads TGCGCCAGCAGGGACCAGGGCGGTGACGAGCAGTACTTC. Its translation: CASRDQGGDEQYF.